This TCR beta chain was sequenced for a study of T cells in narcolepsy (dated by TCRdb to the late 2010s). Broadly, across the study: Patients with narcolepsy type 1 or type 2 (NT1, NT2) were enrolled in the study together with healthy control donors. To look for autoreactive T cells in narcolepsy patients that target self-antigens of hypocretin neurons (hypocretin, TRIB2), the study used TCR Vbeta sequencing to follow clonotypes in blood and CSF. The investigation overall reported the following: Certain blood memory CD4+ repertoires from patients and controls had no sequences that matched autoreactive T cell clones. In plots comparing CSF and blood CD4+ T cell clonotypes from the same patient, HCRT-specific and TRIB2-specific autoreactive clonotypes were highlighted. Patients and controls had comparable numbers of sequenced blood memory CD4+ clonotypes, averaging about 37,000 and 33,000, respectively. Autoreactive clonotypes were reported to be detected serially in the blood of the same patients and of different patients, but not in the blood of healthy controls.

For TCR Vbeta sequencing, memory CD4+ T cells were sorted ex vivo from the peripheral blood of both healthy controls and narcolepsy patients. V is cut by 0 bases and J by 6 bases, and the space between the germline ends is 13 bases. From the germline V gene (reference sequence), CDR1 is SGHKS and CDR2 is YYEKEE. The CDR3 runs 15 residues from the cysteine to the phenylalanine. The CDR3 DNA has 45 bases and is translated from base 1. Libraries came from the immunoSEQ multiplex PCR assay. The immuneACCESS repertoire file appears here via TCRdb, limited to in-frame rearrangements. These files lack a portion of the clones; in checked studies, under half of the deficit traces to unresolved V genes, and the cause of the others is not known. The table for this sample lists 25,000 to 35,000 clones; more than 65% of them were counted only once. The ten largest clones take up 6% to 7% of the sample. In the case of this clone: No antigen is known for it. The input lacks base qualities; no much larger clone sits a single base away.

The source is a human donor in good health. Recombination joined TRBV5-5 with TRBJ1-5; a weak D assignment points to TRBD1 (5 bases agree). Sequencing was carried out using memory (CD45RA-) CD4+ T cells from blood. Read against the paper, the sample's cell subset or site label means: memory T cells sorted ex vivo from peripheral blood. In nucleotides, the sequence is TGTGCCAGCAGCTTGGAGGGTCGGGGACTTCAGCCCCAGCATTTT. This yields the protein CASSLEGRGLQPQHF.